What follows is one TCR beta chain and its context. An end of the junction differs from the germline gene, which may be a read error. Measured with immunoSEQ multiplex PCR; TCRdb has only the in-frame clones, and not every one. The sample gives under 200,000 clones, about four fifths of which show up once; 3.2% is in the top ten. These data belong to a study of blood T cell repertoires in COVID-19. Study details: Acute and convalescent COVID-19 specimens originated in the United States, Italy and Spain. Sources were T cells, B-cell-depleted T cells, or PBMCs; the material itself was cDNA or gDNA.

The V gene's germline CDR1 is SSHAT and CDR2 FNYEAQ (reference sequence). This CDR3 comprises 16 residues. Participants' own reports of clinical history determined their cohort assignment. The study recruited exposed participants who had met a COVID-19 case within 2 weeks before entry. The V call is TRBV7-7, the J call TRBJ2-3; 9 bases are a match to TRBD1. The sequencing sample was made of PBMCs or T cells enriched from blood (not recorded which). This clonotype was sampled from a woman in her 30s who had been exposed to COVID-19. The CDR3 DNA sequence: TGTGCTAGCAGCATGCTCCGGGACAGGGCAGAAGATACGCAGTATTTT. Translation gives CASSMLRDRAEDTQYF.